This T cell receptor beta chain is drawn from a study of blood T cells in healthy people across ages (dated by TCRdb to about 2015). With respect to the entire study: In model experiments, template switching captured about one uniquely barcoded TCR beta cDNA molecule for every two T cells. For two donors (one aged 18 to 29 and one aged 80 or older), the study analyzed two additional independent replicas of 1 million unique cDNA reads from the same blood draw. To avoid experimental bias, donors of different ages were distributed randomly across sequencing lanes. The study measured age-related changes in TCR beta repertoire diversity using deep sequencing normalized with unique cDNA molecular identifiers. Donors were grouped into four age groups: young (average roughly 17 years), middle-aged (around 39), aged (around 60) and long-lived (roughly 80).

The method behind the library was 5' RACE. Sequencing used an Illumina HiSeq 2500. The second PCR ran for about 6 to 12 cycles and used a J-beta primer mix along with a sample-barcoded 5' primer. Each TCR beta cDNA molecule received a unique molecular identifier from a template-switch 5' adaptor carrying 12 random nucleotides. Each sample yielded at least 3 million CDR3-containing paired-end reads. First-strand cDNA synthesis was performed from all RNA using the Mint cDNA synthesis kit, with priming by a TRBC-specific oligonucleotide. After uracil-DNA glycosylase treatment, a first 18-cycle PCR used universal primers M1SS and BC2_uni_R on all cDNA. The authors' pipeline ran thus. For normalization, 1 million high-quality reads, each with a distinct molecular identifier, were randomly selected from each sample. Instead of being binned into consensus sequences, reads that shared molecular identifiers were thrown out. MiTCR, run with a Q25 quality threshold and the strictest error-elimination algorithm, handled CDR3 identification, clonotype clustering and error correction. A nonparametric unseen species model with Euler transformation was used to estimate a lower bound on total TCR beta diversity. TCRdb reprocessing: public reads trimmed at Q25 with fastp, clones called with MiXCR, in-frame beta chains kept. Every distinct CDR3 protein forms one entry, paired with its most common genes and DNA. The V and J calls and clone size are TCRdb's, not the authors'. For this sample the table gives roughly 700,000 distinct CDR3 sequences, of which 49% were detected only once. Around 32% of the sample belongs to the ten largest clones.

V loses 6 bases at its end and J loses 6 bases; junction bases beyond the gene matches: 14. Reading from cysteine to phenylalanine, the CDR3 counts 16 amino acids. Of the read, only the CDR3 DNA is kept; its 48 bases are in frame from base 1. CDR1 and CDR2, looked up from the germline V gene (reference sequence), are DFQATT and SNEGSKA. This clonotype was counted between two and nine times. Its antigen specificity is not known. Nothing much larger sits one base from this clone, and base qualities are not available. Donors were approximately 42 systemically healthy Caucasian individuals from Russia aged roughly 6 to 90 years. Each donor gave roughly 11 milliliters of peripheral blood, drawn into EDTA-treated Vacutainer tubes. Ficoll-Paque density-gradient centrifugation was used to isolate PBMCs, with at least 6 million per sample. Trizol reagent was used to extract total RNA from the PBMCs, yielding at least 5.5 micrograms per sample. The percentages of naive CD45RAhigh/CD27high T cells were determined by flow cytometry on a PBMC aliquot from every donor.

General conclusions and limits of the study: Donor CMV infection status was unknown, potentially confounding age-related changes in expanded clonotypes. There was a strong correlation between observed TCR beta diversity and the percentage of naive T cells measured by flow cytometry. Because profiling used bulk unsorted PBMCs, naive and antigen-experienced compartments could not be compared conclusively. Observed TCR beta diversity per million T cells fell roughly linearly with age, and a significant reduction was already apparent by age around 44. Compared with the aged group, the long-lived group had more naive CD4+ T cells, fewer expanded clones and increased TCR diversity, a pattern suggesting age selection. Total diversity estimates from one million sequenced T cells were considered lower bounds and underestimates.

The chain employs TRBV20-1 and TRBJ2-1; 10 of the junction bases match TRBD2. The sequenced sample was blood. The sequence derives from a woman between 55 and 75 years old in good health. The CDR3 protein sequence reads: CSASSLAGAGVNEQFF. The DNA sequence follows: TGCAGTGCCTCGAGCCTAGCGGGAGCAGGGGTCAATGAGCAGTTCTTC.